This is a list of T cell receptor beta chains from one sample in a study of T cell responses to AZD1222 COVID-19 vaccine. Only in-frame clones appear in the TCRdb table, and some are missing; sequencing was by immunoSEQ multiplex PCR. The sample has about 100,000 clones, 70% to 90% seen once. The sample was peripheral blood, taken on day 0 of AZD1222 vaccination. The source of these receptors is an adult in good health. The CDR3 runs from the conserved cysteine through the conserved F or W. The order of the fields is CDR3 DNA, CDR3 protein, D gene, clone size, V gene, J gene. A D gene is named only where the DNA matches it firmly. Size is stated for part of the rows, as once, few or many counts, or as a class when the clone is expanded.

DNA: TGTGCCAGCAGGGGGCGCGGGGAGCTGTTTTTT; CDR3: CASRGRGELFF; D: -; size: -; V: TRBV12-3/TRBV12-4; J: TRBJ2-2
DNA: TGTGCCAGCAGTTTCTCCGGCTACTATGGCTACACCTTC; CDR3: CASSFSGYYGYTF; D: -; size: -; V: TRBV28; J: TRBJ1-2
DNA: TGTGCCAGCAGTACCCCCTTTTCAACTAATGAAAAACTGTTTTTT; CDR3: CASSTPFSTNEKLFF; D: -; size: -; V: TRBV28; J: TRBJ1-4
DNA: TGTGCCAGCAGCCGACGGGGGTCCCAAGAGACCCAGTACTTC; CDR3: CASSRRGSQETQYF; D: -; size: -; V: TRBV3-1/TRBV3-2; J: TRBJ2-5
DNA: TGTGCCAGCAGCCAAGACAGAAACTATGGCTACACCTTC; CDR3: CASSQDRNYGYTF; D: -; size: -; V: TRBV14; J: TRBJ1-2
DNA: TGTGCCTGGAGAGGACTAGCGGGTATAGGGGAGCTGTTTTTT; CDR3: CAWRGLAGIGELFF; D: TRBD2; size: -; V: TRBV30; J: TRBJ2-2
DNA: TGTGCCAGCTCGACTAGCCGAGATACGCAGTATTTT; CDR3: CASSTSRDTQYF; D: TRBD2; size: -; V: TRBV6-5; J: TRBJ2-3
DNA: TGTGCCAGCAGCTTAGGGGAAGGAAGCAGGGGCACCCTCCACTTT; CDR3: CASSLGEGSRGTLHF; D: -; size: -; V: TRBV7-9; J: TRBJ1-6
DNA: TGTGCCATCAGTGATTTCCAGGGGCGACACGAGCAGTACTTC; CDR3: CAISDFQGRHEQYF; D: -; size: -; V: TRBV10-3; J: TRBJ2-7
DNA: TGTGCAACGGGACATTTAGACGATGAGCAGTTCTTC; CDR3: CATGHLDDEQFF; D: -; size: -; V: TRBV28; J: TRBJ2-1
DNA: TGTGCCAGCAGGAATGGGGAGGACACTGAAGCTTTCTTT; CDR3: CASRNGEDTEAFF; D: -; size: -; V: TRBV27; J: TRBJ1-1
DNA: TGTGCCAGCAGCTTAGTACAGGGGTTCCCTGAAGCTTTCTTT; CDR3: CASSLVQGFPEAFF; D: TRBD1; size: -; V: TRBV11-2; J: TRBJ1-1
DNA: TGTGCCAGCAGCCAAGGCAGGGGGTACTCTGGAAACACCATATATTTT; CDR3: CASSQGRGYSGNTIYF; D: TRBD1; size: once; V: TRBV14; J: TRBJ1-3
DNA: TGTGCCTGGAGGGGGGCATTTCGTCCCACTGAAGCTTTCTTT; CDR3: CAWRGAFRPTEAFF; D: -; size: -; V: TRBV30; J: TRBJ1-1
DNA: TGCAGTGCTAGGGGGGATGAGCAGTTCTTC; CDR3: CSARGDEQFF; D: -; size: -; V: TRBV20-1; J: TRBJ2-1
DNA: TGTGCCAGCAGCTTTTCCGGGACTAGCCTATACTACGAGCAGTACTTC; CDR3: CASSFSGTSLYYEQYF; D: TRBD2; size: -; V: TRBV7-2; J: TRBJ2-7
DNA: TGTGCCAGCAGCCAACAGGTTTCCTATGGCTACACCTTC; CDR3: CASSQQVSYGYTF; D: -; size: -; V: TRBV6-5; J: TRBJ1-2
DNA: TGTGCCAGCAGCAAGGACAAATTCACAGATACGCAGTATTTT; CDR3: CASSKDKFTDTQYF; D: -; size: -; V: TRBV7-3; J: TRBJ2-3
DNA: TGTGCCATCACAGCTGGAAACTATGGCTACACCTTC; CDR3: CAITAGNYGYTF; D: -; size: -; V: TRBV10-3; J: TRBJ1-2
DNA: TGCGCCAGCAGTTTTCAGGAAAGTAGCACAGATACGCAGTATTTT; CDR3: CASSFQESSTDTQYF; D: -; size: -; V: TRBV5-1; J: TRBJ2-3
DNA: TGCGCCAGCAGTCAACTTGAGGTAGCAACTAATGAAAAACTGTTTTTT; CDR3: CASSQLEVATNEKLFF; D: -; size: -; V: TRBV23-1; J: TRBJ1-4
DNA: TGTGCCAGCAGCTTACGACAGGGCTGGGACTACGAGCAGTACTTC; CDR3: CASSLRQGWDYEQYF; D: TRBD1; size: once; V: TRBV7-9; J: TRBJ2-7
DNA: TGCGCCAGCAAAATGACAACGCCGGGAAACACCATATATTTT; CDR3: CASKMTTPGNTIYF; D: -; size: -; V: TRBV23-1; J: TRBJ1-3
DNA: TGTGCCTGGAGTGTGTGGACAGGGGGTGGAAACACCATATATTTT; CDR3: CAWSVWTGGGNTIYF; D: TRBD1; size: -; V: TRBV30; J: TRBJ1-3